This entry describes one TCR beta chain. Its antigen is currently not known. No base-level quality is on record; no much larger clone is a single base apart. The time point label, as the study defines it: baseline before first vaccination. Samples from vaccinated people were obtained from the UK trials COV001 and COV002, which included a single-blind randomized controlled phase 2/3 trial of AZD1222 (ChAdOx1 nCoV-19) in healthy adults. For TCRbeta chain sequencing, PBMC samples were collected from trial participants at day 0 and at day 28 after the second dose. These data belong to a study of T cell responses to AZD1222 COVID-19 vaccine (dated by TCRdb to the early 2020s). Looking at the study overall: Because spike-specific TCR depth and breadth did not differ between the two schedules, AZD1222 recipients who got a second dose at roughly 4 weeks were pooled with those who got a second dose at roughly 12 weeks. Trial participants were enrolled by age into subgroups of 18-55, 56-69 and 70-plus years, and around 150, 28 and 57 TCR-sequenced participants, respectively, were included in these subgroups. TCR sequencing was performed for about 250 trial participants, of whom roughly 200 were given two doses of AZD1222 and around 25 were given two doses of MenACWY control vaccine.

Paper-wide results and their limitations: The whole spike protein was spanned by vaccine-associated CD4 TCRs, and dominant responses were seen in regions 160-218 and 743-854. Only 5 to 7 AZD1222 recipients were SARS-CoV-2 seropositive at baseline, limiting conclusions about previously exposed vaccinees. A significant rise in spike-specific TCR breadth and depth was observed after two AZD1222 doses relative to day 0 and relative to MenACWY recipients. In the small 56-69-year group, the increase in depth fell short of significance, most likely because of low power. Reportedly, almost half of the unique spike-specific TCRs recognized epitopes lying outside the regions that are mutated in the B.1.351 and B.1.1.7 variants. Because no day 14 peak-response samples were available, repertoires were characterized only after the peak T cell response. Participants were mostly white British and included more females than males, and it was suggested by the authors that clonal diversity may have been underestimated.

The CDR3 regions of human TCRbeta chains were subjected to immunosequencing. As for how the authors treated the data: TCRs in the repertoires were compared against a reference library of SARS-CoV-2-specific TCRs that had been generated with the MIRA antigen-specificity platform. Breadth was defined as the fraction of unique TCRs that were SARS-CoV-2-associated. Depth was defined as the fraction of total T cells that were SARS-CoV-2-associated. Using the MIRA data, each spike-specific TCR was assigned both to the spike region to which the TCR was reactive and to a CD4 or CD8 class. Log10-transformed breadth and depth values were compared by one-way ANOVA with Sidak's multiple comparisons tests. The table comes from immuneACCESS by way of TCRdb, which keeps in-frame sequences with V and J called. Part of the clones is missing from these tables; in studies checked, under half for an unresolved V gene and the rest for unknown reasons. From that table come the V and J calls and clone size; the DNA was used to work out D and trimming. This sample has tens of thousands of clones in its table, and around 90% of those were observed once. The ten biggest clones cover approximately 5.4% of the sample.

For CDR1 and CDR2, the germline V gene lists LGHNT and FRNRAP. From the cysteine through the phenylalanine, the CDR3 covers 12 amino acids. Only the CDR3 DNA is retained, 36 bases long and in frame from the first base. Clipping removes 1 base from V and 12 bases from J, with 2 as the unmatched junction base count. This clonotype originated in an adult in good health. The sample in question was peripheral blood, obtained on day 0 of AZD1222 vaccination. This chain joins TRBV12-5 to TRBJ2-1, with 8 middle bases fitting TRBD1. In nucleotides, the sequence is TGTGCTAGTGGTTTGGGGGACAGGAGGCAGTTCTTC. Translated, this is CASGLGDRRQFF.